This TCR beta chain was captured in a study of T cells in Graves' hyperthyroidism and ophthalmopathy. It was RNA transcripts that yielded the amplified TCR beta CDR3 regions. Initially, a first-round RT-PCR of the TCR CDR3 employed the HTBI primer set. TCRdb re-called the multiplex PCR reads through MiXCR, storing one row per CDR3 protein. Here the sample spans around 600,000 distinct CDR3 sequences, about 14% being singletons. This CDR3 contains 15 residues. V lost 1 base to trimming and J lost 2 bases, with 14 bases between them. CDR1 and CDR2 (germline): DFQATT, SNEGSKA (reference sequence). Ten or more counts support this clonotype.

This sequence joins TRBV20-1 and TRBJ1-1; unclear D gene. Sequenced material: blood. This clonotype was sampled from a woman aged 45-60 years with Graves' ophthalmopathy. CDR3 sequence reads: CSARAVLVHNTEAFF. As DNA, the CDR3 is TGCAGTGCTAGAGCAGTCCTAGTCCACAACACTGAAGCTTTCTTT.